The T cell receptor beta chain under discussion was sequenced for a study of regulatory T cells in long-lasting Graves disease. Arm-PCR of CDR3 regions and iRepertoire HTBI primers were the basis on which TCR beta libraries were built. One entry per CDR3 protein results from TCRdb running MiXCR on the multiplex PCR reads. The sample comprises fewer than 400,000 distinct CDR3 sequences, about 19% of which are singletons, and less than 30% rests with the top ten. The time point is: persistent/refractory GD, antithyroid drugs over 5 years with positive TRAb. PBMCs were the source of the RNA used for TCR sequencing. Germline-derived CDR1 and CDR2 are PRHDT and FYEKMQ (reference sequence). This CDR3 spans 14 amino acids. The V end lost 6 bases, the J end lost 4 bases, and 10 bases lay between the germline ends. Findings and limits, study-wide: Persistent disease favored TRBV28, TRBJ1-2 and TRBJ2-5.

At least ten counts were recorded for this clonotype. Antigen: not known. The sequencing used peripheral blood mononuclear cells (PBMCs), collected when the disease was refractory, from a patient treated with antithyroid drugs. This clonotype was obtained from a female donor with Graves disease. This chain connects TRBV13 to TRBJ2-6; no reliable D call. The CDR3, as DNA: TGTGCCAGCAGGAAGGGTTGGGGGGCCAACGTCCTGACTTTC. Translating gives CASRKGWGANVLTF.